The next 18 T cell receptor beta chains were all read from a single sample in a study of shared clonotypes between healthy human individuals. Libraries were prepared by immunoSEQ multiplex PCR; TCRdb keeps only in-frame clonotypes and omits some of them. Seen here are around 700,000 clones, roughly 78% observed once, and the top ten hold 1.8%. Sequenced material: memory CD4+ T cells sorted from blood. The subset was: CD45RA-negative fraction. Source of these receptors: a woman under 40 in good health.

V is TRBV18 and J is TRBJ2-2; D not resolved. The CDR3 consists of 16 residues. The germline gives CDR1 KGHSH, CDR2 LQKENI. The ends were cut back, 1 base at V and 3 bases at J, with 12 bases in the middle. CDR3: CASSPQASPYTGELFF. CDR3 in DNA: TGTGCCAGCTCACCACAGGCCTCCCCTTACACCGGGGAGCTGTTTTTT.

The rearrangement uses TRBV4-1 and TRBJ2-3; 9 bases are a match to TRBD2. The CDR3 totals 18 residues. The V segment lost 2 bases and the J segment 2 bases; nucleotides outside the gene matches: 11. The germline V gene encodes CDR1 MGHRA and CDR2 YSYEKL. CDR3 coding DNA: TGCGCCAGCAGCCAACAATCCCTAGCGGGAACTCCCACAGATACGCAGTATTTT. Translated, it gives CASSQQSLAGTPTDTQYF.

The chain couples TRBV29-1 to TRBJ2-5; tentative D call: TRBD1 (6 bases). The CDR3 runs 15 residues. Trimming took 5 bases from V and 2 from J, leaving 18 bases between them. The germline V gene has CDR1 SQVTM and CDR2 ANQGSEA. The CDR3 sequence is CSVLRGTDHQETQYF. The CDR3 DNA sequence: TGCAGCGTTCTTAGGGGGACGGATCATCAAGAGACCCAGTACTTC.

This chain joins TRBV13 and TRBJ2-1, with D hard to call. V lost 0 bases, J lost 5 bases, and 8 bases lay in between. The CDR3 is 14 residues long. Germline V gene lookup returns CDR1 PRHDT and CDR2 FYEKMQ (reference sequence). The CDR3 reads CASSLGQGHNEQFF. CDR3 sequence (DNA): TGTGCCAGCAGCTTAGGCCAAGGACACAATGAGCAGTTCTTC.

The chain employs TRBV28 and TRBJ1-1; possible D gene TRBD1, 6 bases. This CDR3 is 16 amino acids long. The V gene lost 10 bases and the J gene lost 1 base, with 22 bases spanning the gap. Looked up from germline, CDR1 is MDHEN and CDR2 is SYDVKM. CDR3 amino acids: CATVKNTGTTNTEAFF. CDR3 bases: TGTGCCACCGTTAAAAATACCGGGACAACGAACACTGAAGCTTTCTTT.

The gene calls are TRBV28 and TRBJ1-4, with D possibly TRBD1 on 5 matching bases. In germline, CDR1 is MDHEN, CDR2 SYDVKM. The V end lost 4 bases, the J end lost 6 bases, and 15 bases lay between the germline ends. This CDR3 has 15 amino acids. CDR3 in DNA: TGTGCCAGCAGTTCGCCGGGGAGGGGCGATGAAAAACTGTTTTTT. Translating gives CASSSPGRGDEKLFF.

The chain employs TRBV28 and TRBJ2-7, with D tentatively TRBD1 or TRBD2 (6 bases each). Looked up from germline, CDR1 is MDHEN and CDR2 is SYDVKM. V lost 5 bases and J lost 1, with 18 bases in between. The CDR3 runs 16 residues. CDR3: CASSRNGGAGSYEQYF. For the CDR3, the DNA is TGTGCCAGCAGTAGGAACGGGGGCGCGGGGTCCTACGAGCAGTACTTC.

This rearrangement joins TRBV28 to TRBJ2-5; 7 bases match TRBD2. Germline-derived CDR1 and CDR2 are MDHEN and SYDVKM. V gave up 6 bases and J gave up 5 bases; unmatched junction bases: 3. This CDR3 contains 12 residues. CDR3 sequence reads: CASRDGGETQYF. DNA for the CDR3: TGTGCCAGCAGGGACGGGGGGGAGACCCAGTACTTC. The full variable domain, its missing parts supplied by reference TRBV28 and TRBJ2-5, is DVKVTQSSRYLVKRTGEKVFLECVQDMDHENMFWYRQDPGLGLRLIYFSYDVKMKEKGDIPEGYSVSREKKERFSLILESASTNQTSMYLCASRDGGETQYFGPGTRLLVL.

This sequence joins TRBV7-2 and TRBJ2-3; D possibly corresponds to TRBD2 (5 bases). Trimming cost V 5 bases and J 6 bases, with 15 bases left between them. The CDR3 contains 14 residues. Per the germline V gene, CDR1 is SGHTA and CDR2 is FQGNSA. In nucleotides, the CDR3 is TGTGCCAGCAGCACCTCCGAGGGAGCGGATACGCAGTATTTT. Its protein product is CASSTSEGADTQYF.

Ten or more counts support this clone. The chain links TRBV15 to TRBJ2-3; D assignment may be TRBD1 or TRBD2 (5 bases each). The CDR3 extends over 15 amino acids. The germline V gene encodes CDR1 LNHNV and CDR2 YYDKDF (reference sequence). Trimming shortened V by 1 base and J by 4 bases, and 12 bases separated the two germline ends. The CDR3 is CATSRATRDADTQYF. Here the CDR3 DNA reads TGTGCCACCAGCAGAGCGACCCGGGACGCAGATACGCAGTATTTT.

The genes are TRBV19 and TRBJ1-1; 8 bases are shared with TRBD1. The CDR3 length is 15 residues. J was trimmed by 1 base and V by 6 bases; bases with no gene match: 7. CDR1 LNHDA and CDR2 SQIVND come from the germline V gene (reference sequence). The CDR3 coding sequence is TGTGCCAGTAGATCTATTACAGGGGGGAACACTGAAGCTTTCTTT. It translates to CASRSITGGNTEAFF.

This clone was detected a few times. At the DNA level, this CDR3 is encoded by other sequences in the same sample as well. The rearrangement links TRBV2 to TRBJ2-2, with 7 positions matching TRBD2. The CDR3 has 14 amino acids. The germline V gene has CDR1 SNHLY and CDR2 FYNNEI. Trimming at V came to 6 bases and at J to 5 bases, leaving 6 bases not matched to a gene. In DNA form, the CDR3 reads TGTGCCAGCAGGCTACTAGCGTCTACCGGGGAGCTGTTTTTT. Encoded protein: CASRLLASTGELFF.

This chain uses TRBV27 with TRBJ1-2, with D possibly matching TRBD1 (6 bases). This CDR3 is built from 15 residues. Germline V gives CDR1 MNHEY, CDR2 SMNVEV (reference sequence). V was shortened by 3 bases and J by 4 bases, with 15 bases between the two germline ends. CDR3 DNA sequence: TGTGCCAGCAGTTTGAACAGGGCGTTCGGCTATGGCTACACCTTC. Protein sequence: CASSLNRAFGYGYTF.

This clone was seen repeatedly, ten times or more. V gene TRBV25-1 combines with J gene TRBJ2-1, with TRBD2 matching over 7 bases. CDR3 length: 15 amino acids. V shed 8 bases, J shed 3 bases, and the junction held 10 bases outside the gene matches. Germline loops: CDR1 MGHDK, CDR2 SYGVNS. For the CDR3, the DNA is TGTGCCAGCTGCCCACCTAGCGGTAGCTACAATGAGCAGTTCTTC. It translates to CASCPPSGSYNEQFF. The full variable domain, in which reference TRBV25-1 and TRBJ2-1 provide the parts outside the CDR3, is EADIYQTPRYLVIGTGKKITLECSQTMGHDKMYWYQQDPGMELHLIHYSYGVNSTEKGDLSSESTVSRIRTEHFPLTLESARPSHTSQYLCASCPPSGSYNEQFFGPGTRLTVL.

The chain carries TRBV29-1 and TRBJ2-7; D may be TRBD1 or TRBD2 (5 bases each). From germline, CDR1 is SQVTM and CDR2 ANQGSEA. V lost 4 bases, J lost 3 bases, and 22 bases lay in between. The CDR3 length is 16 residues. The CDR3 sequence: CSVAILSGAKSYEQYF. CDR3 coding DNA: TGCAGCGTTGCCATCTTGTCCGGGGCAAAGAGCTACGAGCAGTACTTC.

This clone came up once. The gene calls are TRBV19 and TRBJ2-7, with 11 bases identical to TRBD1. CDR3 length: 12 residues. V lost 9 bases to trimming and J lost 3 bases; unmatched junction nucleotides: 1. From germline, CDR1 is LNHDA and CDR2 SQIVND (reference sequence). The CDR3 bases are TGTGCCAGCGGGACAGGGGGCTACGAGCAGTACTTC. It specifies CASGTGGYEQYF.

In the case of this clone: The same CDR3 is also encoded by other DNA sequences in this sample. The V gene is TRBV5-1, the J gene TRBJ2-7; the D gene is possibly TRBD1 (7 bases). Germline V gives CDR1 SGHRS, CDR2 YFSETQ. There are 15 residues in the CDR3. Trimming removed 0 bases from V and 7 bases from J, with 17 bases in between. The CDR3 sequence: CASSLGDRDSGEQYF. The CDR3 DNA reads TGCGCCAGCAGCTTGGGAGACAGGGACTCGGGGGAGCAGTACTTC. The full variable domain, in which reference TRBV5-1 and TRBJ2-7 provide the parts outside the CDR3, is KAGVTQTPRYLIKTRGQQVTLSCSPISGHRSVSWYQQTPGQGLQFLFEYFSETQRNKGNFPGRFSGRQFSNSRSEMNVSTLELGDSALYLCASSLGDRDSGEQYFGPGTRLTVT.

Note on this clone: The sample contains more than one DNA sequence encoding this CDR3. This chain joins TRBV18 and TRBJ2-3; unclear D gene. V dropped 3 bases and J dropped 6 bases, with 10 bases sitting between them. This CDR3 contains 13 residues. Germline V gene data show CDR1 as KGHSH and CDR2 as LQKENI. The CDR3 sequence: CASSPPGSDTQYF. CDR3 bases: TGTGCCAGCTCACCCCCCGGATCGGATACGCAGTATTTT.